The entry that follows covers one T cell receptor beta chain sequence. What it binds is not known. Looked up from germline, CDR1 is SEHNR and CDR2 is FQNEAQ (reference sequence). The CDR3 has 19 residues. V gave up 1 base and J gave up 2 bases; unmatched junction bases: 11. The sample originates from a study of cytomegalovirus exposure and HLA in healthy donors. Points from the study as a whole: Most of the CMV-associated TCR beta chains (in a later analysis) appeared to be HLA-restricted. Some TCR beta chains (about 170 of them) were listed as cytomegalovirus-associated. Among the sequence variants, a highly shared cluster was likely an artifact of sequencing. Rare TCR sequences predominated, though certain public TCRs were found in many donors.

Vbeta (60) and Jbeta (13) primers were used in the PCR. Using immunoSEQ multiplex PCR, the repertoire was profiled, and TCRdb retains in-frame clones only, with some absent. This table holds approximately 190,000 clones, 82% found once. The source material was PBMCs. The chain recombines TRBV7-9 with TRBJ2-1; 10 positions match TRBD2. This sequence was found in a woman aged 45-65 years in good health and CMV-seropositive. As DNA, the CDR3 is TGTGCCAGCAGCTTAGGGCCTAGCGGGGGAGCGAGGACCTACAATGAGCAGTTCTTC. Protein product: CASSLGPSGGARTYNEQFF.